This TCR beta chain appears in the sequencing data of a study of OX40 agonist ivuxolimab in advanced cancers. The method was immunoSEQ multiplex PCR; TCRdb's version includes in-frame clones alone and lacks a portion of them. The data show around 13,000 clones, around 70% seen once. The ends lost 5 bases at V and 8 bases at J; junction bases unmatched: 15. The length of the CDR3 is 17 residues. Looked up from germline, CDR1 is SGHVS and CDR2 is FQNEAQ. The origin of this receptor is an adult with an advanced solid tumor such as melanoma, head and neck, liver or kidney cancer. The genes are TRBV7-8 and TRBJ2-1, with 10 bases lining up with TRBD2. Sample: CD4+ or CD8+ T cells sorted from blood, taken in a trial of the OX40 agonist ivuxolimab. The CDR3 coding sequence is TGTGCCAGCAGCCCAGGAAGAGTAGCGGGAGGTAACTATGAGCAGTTCTTC. It translates to CASSPGRVAGGNYEQFF.